One sample yielded the 5 T cell receptor beta chains listed below, sequenced in a study of blood T cell repertoires in COVID-19. Profiled with immunoSEQ multiplex PCR; TCRdb holds only in-frame clones, not every one. Found here are some 97,000 clones, just over 90% of them singletons; the top ten hold 0.85% to 1%. Sequenced material: peripheral blood. Every receptor here comes from a man aged 55 to 70 with acute or convalescent COVID-19.

The genes are TRBV5-5 and TRBJ1-5, with TRBD1 matching 7 bases. The ends lost 4 bases at V and 2 bases at J; junction bases unmatched: 15. Germline V gives CDR1 SGHKS, CDR2 YYEKEE (reference sequence). The CDR3 contains 18 residues. CDR3 nucleotide sequence: TGTGCCAGCAGCCCATACTCCGACAGGGTGGGTGGCAATCAGCCCCAGCATTTT. This translates into CASSPYSDRVGGNQPQHF.

This clone was counted a single time. The rearrangement links TRBV6-1 to TRBJ1-3; D unclear. Germline V CDR1 and CDR2: MNHNS, SASEGT. This CDR3 is built from 14 residues. V was trimmed by 1 base and J by 8 bases, leaving 12 bases between them. As DNA, the CDR3 is TGTGCCAGCAGTGAAGATTGGCTGATGGACACCATATATTTT. Residues: CASSEDWLMDTIYF.

The gene calls are TRBV29-1 and TRBJ2-3; D is possibly TRBD1 (5 bases). Trimming took off 3 bases at V and 1 base at J, with 8 bases between the two ends. The CDR3 totals 13 residues. Germline V gives CDR1 SQVTM, CDR2 ANQGSEA. The CDR3 protein is CSVELTGTDTQYF. The CDR3, as DNA: TGCAGCGTTGAGCTGACAGGCACAGATACGCAGTATTTT.

The chain combines TRBV7-2 with TRBJ2-2; D not resolved. The V gene lost 3 bases and the J gene lost 6 bases, with 5 bases spanning the gap. This CDR3 is 12 amino acids long. CDR1 is SGHTA, CDR2 FQGNSA, per germline. CDR3 in DNA: TGTGCCAGCAGCTTTAGCCCCGGGGAGCTGTTTTTT. Translating gives CASSFSPGELFF.

The J gene is TRBJ2-2, the V gene TRBV11-3, with D perhaps matching TRBD2 (6 bases). The CDR3 sequence is 14 residues long. The V end was cut by 5 bases, the J end by 0 bases, with 7 bases between. Germline V gives CDR1 SGHNT, CDR2 YENEEA. The CDR3 coding sequence is TGTGCCAGCAGCGCGGGACCGAACACCGGGGAGCTGTTTTTT. Translating it yields CASSAGPNTGELFF.